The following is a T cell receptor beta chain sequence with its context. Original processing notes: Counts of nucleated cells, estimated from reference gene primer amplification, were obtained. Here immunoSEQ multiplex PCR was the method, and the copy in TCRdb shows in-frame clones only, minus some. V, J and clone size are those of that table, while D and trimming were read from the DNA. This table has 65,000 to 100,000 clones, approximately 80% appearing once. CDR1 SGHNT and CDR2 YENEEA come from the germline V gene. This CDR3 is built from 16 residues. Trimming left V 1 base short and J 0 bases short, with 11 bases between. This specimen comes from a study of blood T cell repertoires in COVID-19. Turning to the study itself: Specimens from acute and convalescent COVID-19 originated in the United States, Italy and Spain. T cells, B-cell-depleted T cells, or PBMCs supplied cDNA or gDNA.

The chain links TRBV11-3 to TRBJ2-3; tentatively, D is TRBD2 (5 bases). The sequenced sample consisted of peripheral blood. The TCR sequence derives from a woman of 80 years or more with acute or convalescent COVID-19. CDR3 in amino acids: CASSLGPSGSTDTQYF. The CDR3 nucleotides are TGTGCCAGCAGCTTAGGGCCCAGCGGAAGCACAGATACGCAGTATTTT. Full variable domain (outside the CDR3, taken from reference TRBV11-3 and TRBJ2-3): EAGVVQSPRYKIIEKKQPVAFWCNPISGHNTLYWYLQNLGQGPELLIRYENEEAVDDSQLPKDRFSAERLKGVDSTLKIQPAELGDSAVYLCASSLGPSGSTDTQYFGPGTRLTVL.